A single sample is the source of the 22 T cell receptor beta chains below, sequenced in a study of shared clonotypes between healthy human individuals. TCRdb's table, derived via immunoSEQ multiplex PCR, lists solely in-frame clones and lacks some. The sample records 650,000 to 800,000 clones, approximately 77% being singletons. Sequences were obtained from memory CD4+ T cells sorted from blood. Indicated subset: CD45RA-negative fraction. The receptors shown here come from a woman in her twenties or thirties in good health.

V and J are TRBV6-5 and TRBJ1-2, with TRBD1 identical over 8 bases. The CDR3 is 14 residues long. Trimming cost V 4 bases and J 8 bases; bases outside gene matches: 9. The V gene's germline CDR1 is MNHEY and CDR2 SVGAGI. The DNA for the CDR3 is TGTGCCAGCAGTTTCAGGGGGCCCTCGCCGGGCTACACCTTC. Its translation: CASSFRGPSPGYTF.

This clone has only one observation. J is TRBJ2-7 and V is TRBV4-1, with 8 bases that match TRBD2. CDR3 length equals 14 residues. The ends lost 1 base at V and 5 bases at J; junction bases unmatched: 4. Looked up from germline, CDR1 is MGHRA and CDR2 is YSYEKL. CDR3 DNA sequence: TGCGCCAGCAGCCAAGCGGGGGGGGGACACGAGCAGTACTTC. This gives the protein CASSQAGGGHEQYF.

V usage is TRBV6-5 and J usage is TRBJ1-4, with unresolved D. Germline values: CDR1 MNHEY, CDR2 SVGAGI. With 8 bases removed from V and 3 bases from J, the gap between germline ends came to 13 bases. This CDR3 is built from 14 residues. For the CDR3, the DNA is TGTGCCAGCTCCCCATGGGAGTCTAATGAAAAACTGTTTTTT. It codes for CASSPWESNEKLFF.

The chain links TRBV5-1 to TRBJ1-1; D possibly corresponds to TRBD1 (6 bases). With 0 bases removed from V and 2 bases from J, the gap between germline ends came to 11 bases. The CDR3 covers 15 residues. In germline, CDR1 is SGHRS, CDR2 YFSETQ. The CDR3 region is CASSLENRVNTEAFF. CDR3 sequence (DNA): TGCGCCAGCAGCTTGGAGAACAGGGTAAACACTGAAGCTTTCTTT.

The chain combines TRBV9 with TRBJ1-1, with D hard to call. The CDR3 sequence is 14 residues long. Trimming cost V 3 bases and J 5 bases, with 14 bases left between them. The germline V gene encodes CDR1 SGDLS and CDR2 YYNGEE. CDR3 sequence reads: CASSGSVGGTEAFF. As DNA, the CDR3 is TGTGCCAGCAGCGGCTCCGTGGGAGGTACTGAAGCTTTCTTT.

The V and J genes are TRBV4-1 and TRBJ2-1, with no clear D. Germline V CDR1 and CDR2: MGHRA, YSYEKL. The CDR3 is 13 residues long. V was cut by 1 base and J by 14 bases, with 15 bases left in between. CDR3 amino acids: CASSQASGPPKFF. The CDR3, as DNA: TGCGCCAGCAGCCAAGCCTCCGGGCCCCCAAAGTTCTTC.

The chain has TRBV11-2 and TRBJ2-1, with D unresolved. CDR3 length equals 15 residues. CDR1 SGHAT and CDR2 FQNNGV come from the germline V gene. V lost 2 bases and J lost 2, with 10 bases in between. The CDR3 DNA follows: TGTGCCAGCAGCTTAAGAACAGCCGCCTACAATGAGCAGTTCTTC. Translated: CASSLRTAAYNEQFF.

The V and J genes are TRBV28 and TRBJ1-3; D gene unclear. V was trimmed by 3 bases and J by 3 bases, leaving 12 bases between them. Germline-derived CDR1 and CDR2 are MDHEN and SYDVKM. There are 15 residues in the CDR3. The DNA for the CDR3 is TGTGCCAGCAGTTTGGTGGGAGCGTTTGGAAACACCATATATTTT. It yields the protein CASSLVGAFGNTIYF.

The chain carries TRBV18 and TRBJ2-7; D is unclear. The germline V gene encodes CDR1 KGHSH and CDR2 LQKENI. There are 16 residues in the CDR3. V lost 6 bases to trimming and J lost 0 bases, with 18 bases between them. CDR3 nucleotide sequence: TGTGCCAGCTCCCCAACATGGGGTCCGAGCTCCTACGAGCAGTACTTC. It encodes CASSPTWGPSSYEQYF.

On this clone: This CDR3 is also generated by other DNA sequences in the sample. V and J are TRBV28 and TRBJ1-5, with D possibly being TRBD1 (6 bases). In germline, CDR1 is MDHEN, CDR2 SYDVKM. V lost 3 bases and J 4 bases, leaving 7 bases between the germline ends. The CDR3 is 13 amino acids. The CDR3 sequence is CASSFQGNQPQHF. The CDR3 DNA reads TGTGCCAGCAGTTTCCAGGGGAATCAGCCCCAGCATTTT.

This chain uses TRBV27 with TRBJ1-2; D possibly corresponds to TRBD1 (6 bases). The CDR3 extends over 14 amino acids. The V and J ends lost 6 bases and 5 bases respectively, with 16 bases between them. The germline gives CDR1 MNHEY, CDR2 SMNVEV (reference sequence). The CDR3: CASSPTETGYGYTF. The CDR3 nucleotides are TGTGCCAGCAGCCCTACTGAAACAGGGTATGGCTACACCTTC.

This clone has only one observation. The chain's CDR3 is CASSEASGAYNEQFF. The DNA of the CDR3 is TGCGCCAGCAGTGAGGCTAGCGGAGCCTACAATGAGCAGTTCTTC. The chain couples TRBV10-2 to TRBJ2-1, with TRBD2 matching 7 bases. The germline V gene has CDR1 WSHSY and CDR2 SAAADI. The CDR3 is made up of 15 amino acids. With V trimmed by 2 bases and J by 2 bases, 3 bases remained unmatched.

The rearrangement links TRBV6-1 to TRBJ1-2, with a possible D match to TRBD1 (5 bases). This CDR3 is built from 18 residues. Germline V gene sequence: CDR1 MNHNS, CDR2 SASEGT. V was cut by 2 bases and J by 8 bases, with 27 bases left in between. The CDR3 sequence: CASSETTGGEPVGRGYTF. The CDR3 nucleotides are TGTGCCAGCAGTGAAACTACAGGAGGCGAACCTGTAGGACGAGGCTACACCTTC.

The chain employs TRBV28 and TRBJ1-2, with 9 bases lining up with TRBD1. The germline V gene encodes CDR1 MDHEN and CDR2 SYDVKM. The CDR3 is 13 residues long. Trimming removed 11 bases from V and 4 bases from J; junction bases left unmatched: 8. CDR3 loop: CAASGDRVYGYTF. The CDR3 DNA reads as TGTGCCGCCTCAGGGGACAGGGTCTATGGCTACACCTTC.

The rearrangement links TRBV10-3 to TRBJ2-3; D gene uncertain. The CDR3 consists of 17 residues. V was pared by 10 bases and J by 0 bases, with 23 bases between. Germline CDR1 reads ENHRY; CDR2 reads SYGVKD. CDR3 region: CASNLPMGFASTDTQYF. CDR3 coding DNA: TGTGCCAGCAACCTACCCATGGGTTTCGCTAGCACAGATACGCAGTATTTT.

This clone was seen a single time. The chain recombines TRBV11-2 with TRBJ2-4, with a possible D match to TRBD1 (6 bases). The germline V gene has CDR1 SGHAT and CDR2 FQNNGV. Trimming took 4 bases from V and 0 from J, leaving 19 bases between them. The CDR3 is 18 residues long. The CDR3: CASSSRGTGHIAKNIQYF. For the CDR3, the DNA is TGTGCCAGCAGCTCGCGAGGGACGGGACACATAGCCAAAAACATTCAGTACTTC. The variable domain in full, completed from reference TRBV11-2 and TRBJ2-4, reads EAGVAQSPRYKIIEKRQSVAFWCNPISGHATLYWYQQILGQGPKLLIQFQNNGVVDDSQLPKDRFSAERLKGVDSTLKIQPAKLEDSAVYLCASSSRGTGHIAKNIQYFGAGTRLSVL.

This clone was detected ten times or more. V and J are TRBV6-5 and TRBJ2-3, with D possibly being TRBD2 (6 bases). V was shortened by 5 bases and J by 4 bases, with 16 bases between the two germline ends. CDR3 length equals 15 residues. The germline gives CDR1 MNHEY, CDR2 SVGAGI. DNA for the CDR3: TGTGCCAGCAGTACCCTGGGGGGAGAATCAGATACGCAGTATTTT. It specifies CASSTLGGESDTQYF.

This clone was seen a handful of times. The chain combines TRBV7-9 with TRBJ2-1; tentative D call: TRBD2 (5 bases). The V gene lost 4 bases and the J gene lost 3 bases, with 13 bases spanning the gap. The CDR3 runs 15 residues. Germline CDR1 SEHNR, CDR2 FQNEAQ (reference sequence). The CDR3 DNA is TGTGCCAGCAGCTCGGGGTCCTTAGGCTACAATGAGCAGTTCTTC. Encoded protein: CASSSGSLGYNEQFF.

This CDR3 reads CASSSTGGTYEQYF. CDR3 DNA: TGTGCCAGCAGCTCGACAGGGGGGACGTATGAGCAGTACTTC. The J gene is TRBJ2-7, the V gene TRBV7-6, with TRBD1 identical over 9 bases. V was clipped by 4 bases and J by 7 bases; unmatched bases: 8. Germline V gives CDR1 SGHVS, CDR2 FNYEAQ. CDR3 length: 14 amino acids.

V gene TRBV14 combines with J gene TRBJ1-1, with a tentative D call TRBD1 (5 bases). Germline CDR1 is SGHDN and CDR2 is FVKESK. This CDR3 contains 15 residues. Trimming pared 4 bases from V and 0 bases from J, leaving 12 bases between. In nucleotides, the CDR3 is TGTGCCAGCAGCCCAAGTAGACAGATGAACACTGAAGCTTTCTTT. It yields the protein CASSPSRQMNTEAFF.

The chain couples TRBV30 to TRBJ2-2; 9 bases match TRBD2. The CDR3 is made up of 14 amino acids. The junction had 7 bases not matched to a gene; V was cut back by 4 bases and J by 7 bases. Germline V gene sequence: CDR1 GTSNPN, CDR2 SVGIG (reference sequence). This CDR3 is CAWTSGDWGGELFF. For the CDR3, the DNA is TGTGCCTGGACTAGCGGGGATTGGGGCGGGGAGCTGTTTTTT.

Remarks on this clone: Within the sample, other DNA sequences also encode this same CDR3. The chain combines TRBV18 with TRBJ1-1, with D possibly matching TRBD1 (5 bases). From germline, CDR1 is KGHSH and CDR2 LQKENI. The CDR3 runs to 15 residues. V shed 1 base and J shed 2 bases, with 11 bases lying between them. The CDR3 DNA follows: TGTGCCAGCTCACCACGGGACGGACGAAACACTGAAGCTTTCTTT. Its protein is CASSPRDGRNTEAFF.